Shown below are 4 T cell receptor beta chains from a single sample sequenced in a study of T cells after yellow fever vaccination. MiXCR, applied by TCRdb to the 5' RACE reads, yields one record per CDR3 protein. The repertoire holds more than 350,000 distinct CDR3 sequences, more than 9% seen once, with around 19% in the top ten. The sequences come from PBMCs, collected on the day of the first yellow fever vaccination. The receptors come from a man between 18 and 29 years old who received the YFV17D yellow fever vaccine.

The chain carries TRBV7-2 and TRBJ2-1, with D unclear. Germline CDR1 is SGHTA and CDR2 is FQGNSA. Between the trimmed V and J ends, which lost 3 bases and 6 bases, there was a span of 12 bases. The CDR3 runs 14 residues. The CDR3 region has the DNA TGTGCCAGCAGCTTCGGGCACTACGGCAATGAGCAGTTCTTC. Amino acids: CASSFGHYGNEQFF.

There are a few counts of this clonotype. The chain carries TRBV20-1 and TRBJ2-3, with D unclear. The CDR3 extends over 14 amino acids. Per the germline V gene, CDR1 is DFQATT and CDR2 is SNEGSKA (reference sequence). V was shortened by 5 bases and J by 0 bases, with 12 bases between the two germline ends. CDR3 amino acids: CSAALTGSTDTQYF. The CDR3 region has the DNA TGCAGTGCTGCCTTAACGGGTAGCACAGATACGCAGTATTTT.

The rearrangement uses TRBV7-2 and TRBJ2-3; 11 nucleotides agree with TRBD2. J was trimmed by 4 bases and V by 5 bases; bases with no gene match: 5. The CDR3 runs to 15 residues. Germline-derived CDR1 and CDR2 are SGHTA and FQGNSA. For the CDR3, the DNA is TGTGCCAGCAGCCCGGGGACTAGCGGACCAGATACGCAGTATTTT. Protein: CASSPGTSGPDTQYF. The whole variable domain, filled in from reference TRBV7-2 and TRBJ2-3, reads GAGVSQSPSNKVTEKGKDVELRCDPISGHTALYWYRQSLGQGLEFLIYFQGNSAPDKSGLPSDRFSAERTGGSVSTLTIQRTQQEDSAVYLCASSPGTSGPDTQYFGPGTRLTVL.

This rearrangement joins TRBV20-1 to TRBJ1-5, with 12 positions matching TRBD1. Germline values: CDR1 DFQATT, CDR2 SNEGSKA (reference sequence). With 2 bases clipped from V and 6 bases from J, the junction kept 5 bases outside the gene matches. The CDR3 length is 15 residues. CDR3 loop: CSARSGQGAIQPQHF. In DNA, the CDR3 is TGCAGTGCTAGATCGGGACAGGGGGCGATTCAGCCCCAGCATTTT.